Listed below are T cell receptor beta chains from one sample, sequenced in a study of shared clonotypes between healthy human individuals. Libraries were prepared by immunoSEQ multiplex PCR; TCRdb keeps only in-frame clonotypes and omits some of them. Of hundreds of thousands of clones in the sample, roughly 98% were seen once. The sequenced material came from naive CD8+ T cells sorted from blood. The receptors shown here come from a man between 25 and 39 years old in good health. Each CDR3 is given with its conserved first and last residue. D genes are given only for firm matches. Clone size is given for some rows only: seen once, a few or many times, or a class if the clone is expanded.

v_call	j_call	clone_size	d_call	cdr3_aa	cdr3_nt
TRBV29-1	TRBJ2-1	-	TRBD2	CSVDGLEGSYNEQFF	TGCAGCGTTGACGGACTAGAGGGATCCTACAATGAGCAGTTCTTC
TRBV19	TRBJ2-7	-	-	CASSMPGFVDEQYF	TGTGCCAGTAGTATGCCGGGATTTGTTGACGAGCAGTACTTC
TRBV7-9	TRBJ2-7	-	TRBD2	CASSLASGSAYEQYF	TGTGCCAGCAGCTTAGCTAGCGGGAGTGCGTACGAGCAGTACTTC
TRBV7-9	TRBJ2-1	-	TRBD2	CASSRLAGPFF	TGTGCCAGCAGCAGGCTAGCGGGACCGTTCTTC
TRBV5-6	TRBJ2-1	once	TRBD2	CASSLIILSGRSYNEQFF	TGTGCCAGCAGCTTGATTATCCTTAGCGGGAGGTCCTACAATGAGCAGTTCTTC
TRBV21-1	TRBJ2-7	-	-	CASRRTSGSFYEQYF	TGTGCCAGCAGACGGACTAGCGGGAGCTTCTACGAGCAGTACTTC
TRBV5-4	TRBJ2-3	-	-	CASSPIGTGVDTQYF	TGTGCCAGCAGCCCCATTGGAACGGGTGTGGATACGCAGTATTTT
TRBV5-6	TRBJ1-4	-	-	CASSLATNEKLFF	TGTGCCAGCAGCTTGGCCACTAATGAAAAACTGTTTTTT
TRBV7-8	TRBJ2-3	-	TRBD1	CASRSGTEGHTQYF	TGTGCCAGCAGGTCCGGGACAGAGGGCCACACGCAGTATTTT
TRBV9	TRBJ2-7	-	TRBD1	CASSVGTGAYEQYF	TGTGCCAGCAGCGTAGGGACAGGAGCCTACGAGCAGTACTTC
TRBV14	TRBJ1-2	-	-	CASSQGHLDNYGYTF	TGTGCCAGCAGCCAGGGACACCTTGACAACTATGGCTACACCTTC
TRBV7-2	TRBJ2-1	once	TRBD2	CASSLTGLAGSYNEQFF	TGTGCCAGCAGCTTAACTGGACTAGCGGGCTCCTACAATGAGCAGTTCTTC
TRBV28	TRBJ2-7	-	TRBD2	CASSLRTSGKYYEQYF	TGTGCCAGCAGTTTAAGGACTAGCGGGAAATACTACGAGCAGTACTTC
TRBV14	TRBJ2-3	-	-	CASKPHTGLGNTDTQYF	TGTGCCAGCAAGCCCCATACGGGCCTTGGGAACACAGATACGCAGTATTTT
TRBV4-1	TRBJ2-7	-	TRBD1	CASSQTGGSYEQYF	TGCGCCAGCAGCCAAACAGGGGGCTCATACGAGCAGTACTTC
TRBV7-8	TRBJ1-2	-	TRBD1	CASSIAGTGGYGYTF	TGTGCCAGCAGCATCGCCGGGACAGGGGGTTATGGCTACACCTTC
TRBV7-9	TRBJ1-5	-	-	CALGVNQPQHF	TGTGCCCTAGGGGTAAACCAGCCCCAGCATTTT
TRBV5-1	TRBJ2-7	-	-	CASSSTGVSSYEQYF	TGCGCCAGCAGCTCAACGGGGGTCAGCTCCTACGAGCAGTACTTC
TRBV6-5	TRBJ1-4	-	-	CASSYLGGAREKLFF	TGTGCCAGCAGTTACCTCGGGGGCGCGCGTGAAAAACTGTTTTTT
TRBV27	TRBJ2-7	-	-	CASSFWQGSYEQYF	TGTGCCAGCAGTTTTTGGCAGGGATCCTACGAGCAGTACTTC
TRBV4-2	TRBJ2-1	-	-	CASRGGLDRANEQFF	TGTGCCAGCAGAGGAGGACTCGATCGGGCGAATGAGCAGTTCTTC
TRBV9	TRBJ2-2	once	-	CASSVEGAGANTGELFF	TGTGCCAGCAGCGTAGAAGGAGCAGGGGCGAACACCGGGGAGCTGTTTTTT
TRBV13	TRBJ1-3	-	-	CASSSRLEPGNTIYF	TGTGCCAGCAGCTCCCGACTTGAGCCTGGAAACACCATATATTTT
TRBV7-2	TRBJ2-7	-	TRBD2	CASSYSASGSYEQYF	TGTGCCAGCAGCTATTCGGCTAGCGGGTCCTACGAGCAGTACTTC
TRBV29-1	TRBJ2-1	-	TRBD2	CSVEDRGLAGGMAYNEQFF	TGCAGCGTTGAAGATCGCGGACTAGCGGGAGGGATGGCCTACAATGAGCAGTTCTTC
TRBV14	TRBJ1-1	-	-	CASSQQDRMNTEAFF	TGTGCCAGCAGCCAACAAGACAGGATGAACACTGAAGCTTTCTTT
TRBV7-3	TRBJ2-7	once	TRBD2	CASSLAGGIDEQYF	TGTGCCAGCAGCCTAGCGGGAGGTATCGACGAGCAGTACTTC
TRBV11-2	TRBJ2-7	-	-	CASSLADWGSSYEQYF	TGTGCCAGCAGCTTAGCTGATTGGGGGAGCTCCTACGAGCAGTACTTC
TRBV11-2	TRBJ1-2	-	-	CASSLLLRDRDGYTF	TGTGCCAGCAGCTTATTACTTCGGGACCGAGATGGCTACACCTTC
TRBV4-3	TRBJ2-1	-	TRBD2	CASSQDGTSGSDEQFF	TGCGCCAGCAGCCAGGACGGGACTAGCGGGAGTGATGAGCAGTTCTTC
TRBV29-1	TRBJ1-1	-	-	CSAFGRSDTEAFF	TGCAGCGCCTTCGGCAGAAGCGACACTGAAGCTTTCTTT
TRBV6-5	TRBJ2-7	-	TRBD2	CASSYSTGGHEQYF	TGTGCCAGCAGTTACTCGACGGGGGGTCACGAGCAGTACTTC
TRBV5-1	TRBJ2-1	-	-	CASSLRGETYNEQFF	TGCGCCAGCAGCTTGAGGGGGGAGACCTACAATGAGCAGTTCTTC
TRBV5-1	TRBJ1-4	-	-	CASSLGTELSNEKLFF	TGCGCCAGCAGCCTAGGGACGGAACTCTCTAATGAAAAACTGTTTTTT
TRBV11-2	TRBJ2-7	-	TRBD1	CASSFYLGQGNYEQYF	TGTGCCAGCAGCTTCTACTTGGGACAGGGTAATTACGAGCAGTACTTC
TRBV6-5	TRBJ2-6	-	-	CASTGGANVLTF	TGTGCCAGCACGGGTGGGGCCAACGTCCTGACTTTC
TRBV2	TRBJ1-5	-	-	CASRLTGLDQPQHF	TGTGCCAGCAGGCTAACAGGGCTCGATCAGCCCCAGCATTTT
TRBV5-1	TRBJ2-3	-	-	CASSLVSGTDTQYF	TGCGCCAGCAGCTTGGTTAGCGGCACAGATACGCAGTATTTT
TRBV4-3	TRBJ2-1	-	-	CASSQERDTGPYNEQFF	TGCGCCAGCAGCCAAGAAAGGGACACAGGACCATACAATGAGCAGTTCTTC
TRBV4-1	TRBJ2-1	-	-	CASSQDNLVWAPLF	TGCGCCAGCAGCCAAGATAACCTTGTCTGGGCACCCCTCTTC
TRBV27	TRBJ2-1	-	-	CASGSGTGDEQFF	TGTGCCAGCGGGAGCGGGACAGGCGATGAGCAGTTCTTC
TRBV29-1	TRBJ2-7	-	TRBD1	CSLRTGSGEQYF	TGCAGCTTGCGGACAGGGAGCGGGGAGCAGTACTTC
TRBV25-1	TRBJ2-2	-	-	CASSALPSNTGELFF	TGTGCCAGCAGTGCTCTACCCTCTAACACCGGGGAGCTGTTTTTT
TRBV29-1	TRBJ2-7	-	-	CSVPAGGGSYEQYF	TGCAGCGTCCCGGCTGGCGGCGGGTCCTACGAGCAGTACTTC
TRBV7-9	TRBJ2-4	-	-	CASSLRNKDIQYF	TGTGCCAGCAGCTTACGAAACAAGGACATTCAGTACTTC
TRBV6-1	TRBJ2-1	-	TRBD2	CASSDFRSGRATEQFF	TGTGCCAGCAGTGATTTCCGGAGCGGGAGGGCAACTGAGCAGTTCTTC
TRBV7-9	TRBJ2-7	-	-	CASSPLGRDSYEQYF	TGTGCCAGCAGCCCACTGGGGCGGGACTCCTACGAGCAGTACTTC
TRBV7-9	TRBJ2-2	once	-	CASSLGEGFDTGELFF	TGTGCCAGCAGCTTAGGCGAGGGGTTCGACACCGGGGAGCTGTTTTTT
TRBV18	TRBJ2-3	-	TRBD2	CASSRLAGGRSDTQYF	TGTGCCAGCTCACGATTAGCGGGAGGGAGATCAGATACGCAGTATTTT
TRBV7-2	TRBJ1-5	-	-	CASSQEGVYSNQPQHF	TGTGCCAGCAGCCAGGAAGGAGTTTATAGCAATCAGCCCCAGCATTTT
TRBV15	TRBJ2-1	-	-	CATGYSGTYNEQFF	TGTGCCACCGGCTATAGCGGAACTTACAATGAGCAGTTCTTC
TRBV6-6	TRBJ2-7	-	-	CASSQRTYEQYF	TGTGCCAGCAGTCAGAGAACCTACGAGCAGTACTTC
TRBV7-9	TRBJ2-3	-	-	CASSPGTANTDTQYF	TGTGCCAGCAGCCCCGGGACGGCGAACACAGATACGCAGTATTTT
TRBV7-9	TRBJ2-7	-	-	CASSFGDSDVYEQYF	TGTGCCAGCAGCTTTGGTGACAGCGACGTTTACGAGCAGTACTTC
TRBV13	TRBJ2-3	-	TRBD2	CASSRTSGTDTQYF	TGTGCCAGCAGCCGGACTAGCGGCACAGATACGCAGTATTTT
TRBV11-2	TRBJ2-7	-	-	CASSHYRSYEQYF	TGTGCCAGCAGCCACTACAGGTCCTACGAGCAGTACTTC
TRBV10-3	TRBJ1-1	-	TRBD1	CATWTGGWGTEAFF	TGTGCCACCTGGACAGGGGGCTGGGGGACTGAAGCTTTCTTT
TRBV25-1	TRBJ2-7	-	-	CASSVTEGYYEQYF	TGTGCCAGCAGTGTTACAGAGGGCTACTACGAGCAGTACTTC
TRBV2	TRBJ2-2	-	TRBD2	CASRAGPYTGELFF	TGTGCCAGCAGAGCGGGACCGTACACCGGGGAGCTGTTTTTT
TRBV6-5	TRBJ1-5	-	-	CASSYSGKQPQHF	TGTGCCAGCAGTTACTCGGGGAAGCAGCCCCAGCATTTT